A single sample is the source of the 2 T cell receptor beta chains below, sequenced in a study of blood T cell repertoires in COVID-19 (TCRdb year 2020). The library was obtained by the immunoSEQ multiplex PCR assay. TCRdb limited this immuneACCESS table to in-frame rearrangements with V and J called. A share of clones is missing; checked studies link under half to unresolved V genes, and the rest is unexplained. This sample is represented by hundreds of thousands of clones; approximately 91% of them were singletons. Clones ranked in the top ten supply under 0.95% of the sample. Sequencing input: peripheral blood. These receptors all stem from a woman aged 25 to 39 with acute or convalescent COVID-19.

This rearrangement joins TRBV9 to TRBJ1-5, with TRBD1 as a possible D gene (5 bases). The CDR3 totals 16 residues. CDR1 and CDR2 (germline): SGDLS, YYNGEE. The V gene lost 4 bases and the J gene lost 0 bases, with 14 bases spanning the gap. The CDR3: CASSPIDRYSNQPQHF. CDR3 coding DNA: TGTGCCAGCAGCCCTATCGACAGATATAGCAATCAGCCCCAGCATTTT.

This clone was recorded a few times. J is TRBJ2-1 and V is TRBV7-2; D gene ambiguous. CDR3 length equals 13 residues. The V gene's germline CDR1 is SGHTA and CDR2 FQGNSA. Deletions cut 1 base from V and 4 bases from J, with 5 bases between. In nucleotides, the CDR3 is TGTGCCAGCAGCTTAGAATTATACAATGAGCAGTTCTTC. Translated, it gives CASSLELYNEQFF.